Below are 7 T cell receptor beta chains sequenced from a single sample in a study of OX40 agonist ivuxolimab in advanced cancers. The method was immunoSEQ multiplex PCR; TCRdb's version includes in-frame clones alone and lacks a portion of them. The table records about 24,000 clones, 73% of them present only once. Sequencing used CD4+ or CD8+ T cells sorted from blood, obtained in a trial of the OX40 agonist ivuxolimab. The receptors shown here come from an adult with an advanced solid tumor such as melanoma, head and neck, liver or kidney cancer.

This clone was counted a few times. The rearrangement joins TRBV5-4 to TRBJ1-2; D call uncertain. The length of the CDR3 is 15 residues. V dropped 3 bases and J dropped 6 bases, with 18 bases sitting between them. Germline-derived CDR1 and CDR2 are SGHNT and YYREEE (reference sequence). The CDR3 reads CASSSGARVEDGYTF. CDR3 DNA sequence: TGTGCCAGCAGCTCTGGAGCCCGGGTGGAGGATGGCTACACCTTC.

The rearrangement uses TRBV11-2 and TRBJ2-1; possible D gene TRBD1, 6 bases. Per germline, CDR1 SGHAT and CDR2 FQNNGV. V shed 5 bases and J shed 12 bases, with 14 bases lying between them. The CDR3 sequence is 12 residues long. CDR3 in DNA: TGTGCCAGCAGCCAAGGACAGTCTGGGCAGTTCTTC. It codes for CASSQGQSGQFF.

The chain joins TRBV11-2 to TRBJ2-1; D remains ambiguous. This CDR3 comprises 14 residues. The germline V and J ends were trimmed by 7 bases and 0 bases, with 10 bases remaining between them. Germline lookup yields CDR1 SGHAT and CDR2 FQNNGV. The CDR3 DNA sequence: TGTGCCAGCACCGGGTGGGGCTCCTACAATGAGCAGTTCTTC. It encodes CASTGWGSYNEQFF.

The gene calls are TRBV4-1 and TRBJ2-7; the D call may be TRBD1 or TRBD2 (6 bases each). Per the germline V gene, CDR1 is MGHRA and CDR2 is YSYEKL. This CDR3 is 15 amino acids long. Between the trimmed V and J ends, which lost 4 bases and 3 bases, there was a span of 16 bases. The CDR3 coding sequence is TGCGCCAGCAGCCCAGATGCCGGGGGCCTCTACGAGCAGTACTTC. Its protein product is CASSPDAGGLYEQYF.

There are a few counts of this clone. The chain carries TRBV4-3 and TRBJ2-3; 7 positions match TRBD1. This CDR3 is built from 15 residues. Germline V gene sequence: CDR1 LGHNA, CDR2 YSLEER. V shed 6 bases and J 2 bases; nucleotides not matched to a gene: 8. The CDR3 loop reads CASSTGDRVTDTQYF. The CDR3 region has the DNA TGCGCCAGCAGTACAGGGGATCGCGTCACAGATACGCAGTATTTT.

V gene TRBV9 combines with J gene TRBJ2-2, with D perhaps TRBD1 (5 bases). Germline values: CDR1 SGDLS, CDR2 YYNGEE. This CDR3 comprises 12 residues. CDR3 DNA: TGTTCTGATGGACATTTGGCCGGGGAGCTGTTTTTT. Residues: CSDGHLAGELFF.

This clone appeared a single time. This chain links TRBV28 with TRBJ1-6; 10 positions match TRBD1. The V gene's germline CDR1 is MDHEN and CDR2 SYDVKM. The CDR3 covers 18 residues. V trimming: 2 bases; J trimming: 9 bases; junction bases outside the gene matches: 13. The CDR3 sequence is CASSLPALTGTGVSPLHF. The DNA of the CDR3 is TGTGCCAGCAGTTTACCCGCTCTTACCGGGACAGGGGTTTCACCCCTCCACTTT.